Shown below are 32 T cell receptor beta chains from a single sample sequenced in a study of shared clonotypes between healthy human individuals (dated by TCRdb to about 2020). Library creation used the immunoSEQ multiplex PCR assay. This is the immuneACCESS table as TCRdb keeps it, with only in-frame sequences that have V and J called. A part of the clones is gone; compared with another copy, unresolved V genes explain less than half, and the rest is unexplained. The sample profile shows approximately 980,000 clones; more than 75% of them were found once. The top ten clonotypes cover roughly 1.5% of the sample. The sample comprised memory CD4+ T cells sorted from blood. In light of the paper, this sample's cell subset or site label describes: CD45RA-negative fraction. The receptors stem from a man between 18 and 29 years old in good health.

The chain links TRBV19 to TRBJ1-2; 8 bases align to TRBD1. After removal of 4 bases from V and 4 bases from J, the junction contained 11 bases not matched to a gene. The germline gives CDR1 LNHDA, CDR2 SQIVND (reference sequence). The length of the CDR3 is 16 residues. CDR3 region: CASSTNRQGLGYGYTF. For the CDR3, the DNA is TGTGCCAGTAGTACCAACAGACAGGGGCTCGGCTATGGCTACACCTTC.

This chain connects TRBV5-4 to TRBJ1-6; 8 bases are a match to TRBD1. The V gene end was trimmed by 4 bases and the J gene end by 7 bases; junction bases not matched to a gene: 7. The CDR3 has 15 amino acids. CDR1 and CDR2 from the germline V gene are SGHNT and YYREEE (reference sequence). The CDR3 DNA follows: TGTGCCAGCAGCCCCGACAGGGGTAGGAATTCACCCCTCCACTTT. Translation: CASSPDRGRNSPLHF.

The chain is built from TRBV18 and TRBJ1-1; 9 positions agree with TRBD1. CDR1 and CDR2 from the germline V gene are KGHSH and LQKENI. V was clipped by 4 bases and J by 7 bases; unmatched bases: 4. The CDR3 spans 13 residues. The CDR3 bases are TGTGCCAGCTCACTGGGACAGGGTAGTGAAGCTTTCTTT. It encodes CASSLGQGSEAFF. Full variable domain (outside the CDR3, taken from reference TRBV18 and TRBJ1-1): NAGVMQNPRHLVRRRGQEARLRCSPMKGHSHVYWYRQLPEEGLKFMVYLQKENIIDESGMPKERFSAEFPKEGPSILRIQQVVRGDSAAYFCASSLGQGSEAFFGQGTRLTVV.

The chain couples TRBV27 to TRBJ1-1; TRBD1 aligns across 8 bases. The ends lost 8 bases at V and 11 bases at J; junction bases unmatched: 19. The CDR3 is 15 amino acids. Germline values: CDR1 MNHEY, CDR2 SMNVEV (reference sequence). As DNA, the CDR3 is TGTGCCAGCTGTAGACAGGGGTCCGGAGGAAGGGAGGCTTTCTTT. It specifies CASCRQGSGGREAFF.

The chain joins TRBV19 to TRBJ2-3; D is ambiguous. The V gene lost 1 base and the J gene lost 4 bases, with 6 bases spanning the gap. The germline V gene has CDR1 LNHDA and CDR2 SQIVND (reference sequence). CDR3 length: 13 residues. This chain's CDR3 is CASSIGYPDTQYF. CDR3 bases: TGTGCCAGTAGTATAGGCTACCCAGATACGCAGTATTTT.

The CDR3 bases are TGTGCCAGCAGCTTAATCCCCCAAGGTTTTCCGGGGGAGCTGTTTTTT. Translation gives CASSLIPQGFPGELFF. The chain carries TRBV7-3 and TRBJ2-2; D gene uncertain. V was cut by 1 base and J by 8 bases, with 17 bases left in between. CDR1 and CDR2 (germline): SGHTA, FQGTGA. The CDR3 runs 16 residues. Full variable domain (rest looked up from reference TRBV7-3 and TRBJ2-2): GAGVSQTPSNKVTEKGKYVELRCDPISGHTALYWYRQSLGQGPEFLIYFQGTGAADDSGLPNDRFFAVRPEGSVSTLKIQRTERGDSAVYLCASSLIPQGFPGELFFGEGSRLTVL.

The gene calls are TRBV10-3 and TRBJ2-7; 10 bases are a match to TRBD2. Unmatched junction bases numbered 13, after V lost 6 bases and J lost 5 bases. Germline CDR1 and CDR2: ENHRY and SYGVKD. The CDR3 runs to 16 residues. The CDR3 loop reads CAISSRAASGGDEQYF. As DNA, the CDR3 is TGTGCCATCAGCTCCCGGGCGGCTAGCGGGGGTGACGAGCAGTACTTC.

The chain joins TRBV10-1 to TRBJ2-3; TRBD2 matches 10 bases. This CDR3 comprises 16 residues. V lost 2 bases to trimming and J lost 7 bases; unmatched junction nucleotides: 9. The germline V gene encodes CDR1 WNHNN and CDR2 SYGVQD (reference sequence). CDR3 sequence: CASSEASGRAPNTQYF. The CDR3 nucleotides read TGCGCCAGCAGTGAGGCCAGCGGGAGGGCCCCAAATACGCAGTATTTT.

This chain joins TRBV5-6 and TRBJ1-5; no clear D. This CDR3 has 15 residues. V was shortened by 2 bases and J by 6 bases, with 15 bases between the two germline ends. Germline CDR1 is SGHDT and CDR2 is YYEEEE. The CDR3 here is CASSFYEGRTQPQHF. The DNA for the CDR3 is TGTGCCAGCAGCTTTTATGAGGGCCGGACTCAGCCCCAGCATTTT.

This clone was recorded only once. The chain has TRBV7-9 and TRBJ2-7; tentatively, D is TRBD1 (8 bases). CDR3 length equals 17 residues. The ends were cut back, 1 base at V and 0 bases at J, with 16 bases in the middle. Germline-derived CDR1 and CDR2 are SEHNR and FQNEAQ (reference sequence). CDR3 amino acids: CASSLDLQGGVSYEQYF. The CDR3 region has the DNA TGTGCCAGCAGCTTAGACCTACAGGGGGGGGTCTCCTACGAGCAGTACTTC. Supplemented by reference TRBV7-9 and TRBJ2-7, the full variable domain reads DTGVSQNPRHKITKRGQNVTFRCDPISEHNRLYWYRQTLGQGPEFLTYFQNEAQLEKSRLLSDRFSAERPKGSFSTLEIQRTEQGDSAMYLCASSLDLQGGVSYEQYFGPGTRLTVT.

This rearrangement joins TRBV10-3 to TRBJ2-5; the D is unclear. Trimming removed 2 bases from V and 5 bases from J, with 0 bases in between. The CDR3 totals 10 residues. CDR1 is ENHRY, CDR2 SYGVKD, per germline. The CDR3 spells CAISEETQYF. CDR3 DNA: TGTGCCATCAGTGAGGAGACCCAGTACTTC.

The V and J genes are TRBV10-3 and TRBJ2-7, with D perhaps assigned TRBD1 or TRBD2 (5 bases each). This CDR3 is built from 12 residues. Trimming took off 6 bases at V and 2 bases at J, with 8 bases between the two ends. Germline V gives CDR1 ENHRY, CDR2 SYGVKD. The CDR3 reads CAISGTTYEQYF. DNA of the CDR3: TGTGCCATCAGCGGGACCACCTACGAGCAGTACTTC.

Turning to this clone: Distinct nucleotide sequences in the sample also encode this CDR3. The chain has TRBV19 and TRBJ1-5; D not certain. Trimming left V 3 bases short and J 2 bases short, with 8 bases between. CDR1 LNHDA and CDR2 SQIVND come from the germline V gene (reference sequence). The CDR3 consists of 14 residues. The CDR3, as DNA: TGTGCCAGTAGTATGGGTGTGGGCAATCAGCCCCAGCATTTT. Translation gives CASSMGVGNQPQHF.

A few counts support this clone. This same CDR3 is encoded by further DNA sequences in the sample. The V call is TRBV29-1, the J call TRBJ1-1; 9 nucleotides align to TRBD1. Germline loops: CDR1 SQVTM, CDR2 ANQGSEA. The CDR3 is 12 amino acids. The ends lost 7 bases at V and 1 base at J; junction bases unmatched: 1. The CDR3 DNA reads TGCAGCGCGGACAGGGGGAACACTGAAGCTTTCTTT. Its protein is CSADRGNTEAFF.

The rearrangement links TRBV28 to TRBJ1-4, with no clear D. Germline CDR1 is MDHEN and CDR2 is SYDVKM. Trimming removed 1 base at V and 8 bases at J, with 14 bases between. The CDR3 length is 15 residues. In DNA form, the CDR3 reads TGTGCCAGCAGTTTATCCGACGGCTCCGTAGAAAAACTGTTTTTT. This gives the protein CASSLSDGSVEKLFF.

V usage is TRBV10-3 and J usage is TRBJ1-1; 7 bases line up with TRBD1. Trimming took 5 bases from V and 0 from J; bases not matched to a gene: 6. CDR1 ENHRY and CDR2 SYGVKD come from the germline V gene. The CDR3 sequence is 15 residues long. This chain's CDR3 is CAISTGGGMNTEAFF. The CDR3 DNA is TGTGCCATCAGTACAGGAGGGGGCATGAACACTGAAGCTTTCTTT.

Ten or more counts support this clone. The chain has TRBV6-1 and TRBJ1-1; possible D gene TRBD1, 5 bases. The CDR3 contains 12 residues. The germline gives CDR1 MNHNS, CDR2 SASEGT. Trimming shortened V by 6 bases and J by 7 bases, and 12 bases separated the two germline ends. For the CDR3, the DNA is TGTGCCAGCAGATCGGACGGGGGTGAAGCTTTCTTT. The encoded protein is CASRSDGGEAFF.

The chain carries TRBV18 and TRBJ2-2; D possibly corresponds to TRBD2 (6 bases). CDR3 length: 14 residues. V was clipped by 8 bases and J by 0 bases, with 10 bases between them. CDR1 and CDR2 (germline): KGHSH, LQKENI. CDR3 in DNA: TGTGCCAGCCGGGGGTTTTCGAACACCGGGGAGCTGTTTTTT. Translating gives CASRGFSNTGELFF.

This rearrangement joins TRBV18 to TRBJ2-7; D might be TRBD1 (5 bases). The CDR3 has 15 residues. Germline assignment: CDR1 KGHSH and CDR2 LQKENI. Trimming stripped 1 base from V and 5 bases from J, with 15 bases between. DNA for the CDR3: TGTGCCAGCTCACCACTCAGGGCAGGGTCGCACGAGCAGTACTTC. Its translation: CASSPLRAGSHEQYF.

The V gene is TRBV9, the J gene TRBJ2-1; D unresolved. V lost 0 bases and J lost 7, with 11 bases in between. Germline V CDR1 and CDR2: SGDLS, YYNGEE. The CDR3 is 14 amino acids. The CDR3 here is CASSVDPSSNEQFF. The DNA for the CDR3 is TGTGCCAGCAGCGTAGATCCGTCCTCTAATGAGCAGTTCTTC.

The V and J genes are TRBV5-6 and TRBJ1-6, with D perhaps TRBD1 (6 bases). Germline CDR1 reads SGHDT; CDR2 reads YYEEEE. V lost 1 base, J lost 9 bases, and 17 bases lay in between. The CDR3 is 16 residues long. The chain's CDR3 is CASSLFPRDTSSPLHF. Written as DNA, the CDR3 is TGTGCCAGCAGCTTGTTCCCCCGGGACACCAGTTCACCCCTCCACTTT.

The chain carries TRBV18 and TRBJ2-1; TRBD1 matches 9 bases. With V trimmed by 5 bases and J by 2 bases, 4 bases remained unmatched. CDR3 size: 15 residues. Germline assignment: CDR1 KGHSH and CDR2 LQKENI. CDR3 in amino acids: CASSSNRGPYNEQFF. CDR3 nucleotides: TGTGCCAGCTCATCCAACAGGGGGCCCTACAATGAGCAGTTCTTC.

This clone has more than one count but fewer than ten. Other DNA sequences in this sample translate to the same CDR3. The rearrangement uses TRBV2 and TRBJ1-1, with unresolved D. V was trimmed by 2 bases and J by 0 bases, leaving 7 bases between them. The germline V gene has CDR1 SNHLY and CDR2 FYNNEI. The CDR3 length is 14 residues. The CDR3 DNA reads as TGTGCCAGCAGTGAACTTGGCCTGAACACTGAAGCTTTCTTT. Translation: CASSELGLNTEAFF.

The J gene is TRBJ2-7, the V gene TRBV13, with D perhaps TRBD2 (6 bases). Germline-derived CDR1 and CDR2 are PRHDT and FYEKMQ (reference sequence). V was pared by 8 bases and J by 6 bases, with 20 bases between. CDR3 size: 14 residues. CDR3 in amino acids: CASSTLAVYREQYF. The DNA for the CDR3 is TGTGCCAGCTCAACCTTAGCGGTATACCGCGAGCAGTACTTC.

This sequence joins TRBV6-1 and TRBJ1-4; D may be TRBD1 (6 bases). This CDR3 region has 15 residues. Per the germline V gene, CDR1 is MNHNS and CDR2 is SASEGT. Between the trimmed V and J ends, which lost 6 bases and 1 base, there was a span of 12 bases. CDR3 coding DNA: TGTGCCAGCAGACCGGAGGGGGGAACTAATGAAAAACTGTTTTTT. Its protein is CASRPEGGTNEKLFF.

This clone was recorded a few times. The chain joins TRBV6-5 to TRBJ1-4, with TRBD1 as a possible D gene (6 bases). Germline V gives CDR1 MNHEY, CDR2 SVGAGI. V gave up 6 bases and J gave up 11 bases, with 19 bases separating them. The CDR3 consists of 14 residues. CDR3 sequence: CASRTQGAGGKLFF. The CDR3, as DNA: TGTGCCAGCAGGACACAGGGCGCCGGCGGGAAACTGTTTTTT.

The chain combines TRBV7-2 with TRBJ2-1, with 8 bases that match TRBD1. V lost 5 bases and J lost 1; bases outside the gene matches: 1. This CDR3 is built from 14 residues. The germline V gene has CDR1 SGHTA and CDR2 FQGNSA. The CDR3: CASSRQGSYNEQFF. In DNA, the CDR3 is TGTGCCAGCAGCCGACAGGGGTCCTACAATGAGCAGTTCTTC.

V is TRBV5-4 and J is TRBJ2-4; D might be TRBD1 (5 bases). The CDR3 is 14 amino acids. With 0 bases removed from V and 2 bases from J, the gap between germline ends came to 6 bases. The V gene's germline CDR1 is SGHNT and CDR2 YYREEE (reference sequence). CDR3 coding DNA: TGTGCCAGCAGCTTGGCAGGGACCAAAAACATTCAGTACTTC. Amino acid sequence: CASSLAGTKNIQYF.

Details on this clone: This specimen includes other DNA sequences encoding the same CDR3. The chain is built from TRBV6-4 and TRBJ2-3; TRBD2 agrees at 11 bases. The CDR3 contains 16 residues. Germline values: CDR1 MRHNA, CDR2 SNTAGT. V trimming: 0 bases; J trimming: 3 bases; junction bases outside the gene matches: 2. In nucleotides, the CDR3 is TGTGCCAGCAGTGACTCCACTAGCGGGGGTACAGATACGCAGTATTTT. This gives the protein CASSDSTSGGTDTQYF.

The J gene is TRBJ1-5, the V gene TRBV7-9; D unresolved. The CDR3 totals 13 residues. Per the germline V gene, CDR1 is SEHNR and CDR2 is FQNEAQ (reference sequence). V was cut by 1 base and J by 6 bases, with 7 bases left in between. The CDR3 DNA sequence: TGTGCCAGCAGCTTAGACTTCTCTCAGCCCCAGCATTTT. It codes for CASSLDFSQPQHF.

The chain recombines TRBV30 with TRBJ2-3; the D is unclear. The germline V and J ends were trimmed by 4 bases and 0 bases, with 5 bases remaining between them. CDR1 is GTSNPN, CDR2 SVGIG, per germline (reference sequence). This CDR3 contains 12 residues. The CDR3 DNA sequence: TGTGCCTGGACCACTAGCACAGATACGCAGTATTTT. Translating it yields CAWTTSTDTQYF. Drawing the rest from reference TRBV30 and TRBJ2-3, the complete variable domain is SQTIHQWPATLVQPVGSPLSLECTVEGTSNPNLYWYRQAAGRGLQLLFYSVGIGQISSEVPQNLSASRPQDRQFILSSKKLLLSDSGFYLCAWTTSTDTQYFGPGTRLTVL.

V gene TRBV7-8 combines with J gene TRBJ1-5, with D tentatively TRBD1 (5 bases). Germline V gives CDR1 SGHVS, CDR2 FQNEAQ. This CDR3 is built from 15 residues. V lost 3 bases and J 2 bases, leaving 11 bases between the germline ends. This CDR3 is CASSFSGKGNQPQHF. In DNA form, the CDR3 reads TGTGCCAGCAGCTTTTCAGGGAAGGGCAATCAGCCCCAGCATTTT.